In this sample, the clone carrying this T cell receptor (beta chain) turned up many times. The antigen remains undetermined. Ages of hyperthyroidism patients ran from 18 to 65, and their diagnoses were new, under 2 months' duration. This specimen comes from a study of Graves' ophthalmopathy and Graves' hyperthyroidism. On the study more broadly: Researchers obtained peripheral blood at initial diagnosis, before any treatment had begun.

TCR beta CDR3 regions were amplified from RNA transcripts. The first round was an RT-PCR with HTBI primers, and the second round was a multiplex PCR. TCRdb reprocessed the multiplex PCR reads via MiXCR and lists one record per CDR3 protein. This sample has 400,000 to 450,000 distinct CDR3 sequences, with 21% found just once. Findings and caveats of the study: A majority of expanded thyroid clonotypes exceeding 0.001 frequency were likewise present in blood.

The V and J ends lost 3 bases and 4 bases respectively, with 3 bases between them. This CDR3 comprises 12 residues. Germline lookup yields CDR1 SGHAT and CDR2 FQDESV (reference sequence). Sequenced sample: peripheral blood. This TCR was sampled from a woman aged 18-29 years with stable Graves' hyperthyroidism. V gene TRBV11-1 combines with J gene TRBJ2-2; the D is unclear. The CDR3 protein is CASSLFTGELFF. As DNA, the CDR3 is TGTGCCAGCAGCTTGTTCACCGGGGAGCTGTTTTTT.